This T cell receptor (beta chain) emerged from a study of blood T cell repertoires in COVID-19. Repertoires were generated with immunoSEQ multiplex PCR, while TCRdb's copy carries only in-frame clones and drops some. The sample consists of 200,000 to 250,000 clones, 75% to 85% of them appearing once. The CDR3 runs 13 residues. Trimming removed 2 bases from V and 0 bases from J, with 8 bases in between. Germline CDR1 reads SQVTM; CDR2 reads ANQGSEA. The specimen sequenced was PBMCs or T cells enriched from blood (not recorded which). The chain couples TRBV29-1 to TRBJ2-7; D is unresolved. The TCR comes from a man aged 30 to 39 with acute COVID-19. The CDR3 reads CSVERGSSYEQYF. CDR3 in DNA: TGCAGCGTTGAAAGAGGTAGCTCCTACGAGCAGTACTTC.